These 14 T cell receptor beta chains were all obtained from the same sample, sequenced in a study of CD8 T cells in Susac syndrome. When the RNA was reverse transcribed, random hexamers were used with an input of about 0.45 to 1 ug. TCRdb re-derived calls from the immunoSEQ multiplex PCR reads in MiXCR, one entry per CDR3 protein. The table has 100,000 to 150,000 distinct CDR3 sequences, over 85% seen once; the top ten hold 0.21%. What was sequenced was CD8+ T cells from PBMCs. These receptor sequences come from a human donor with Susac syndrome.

The CDR3 loop is CASTKEGVDYGYTF. CDR3 nucleotides: TGTGCCAGCACTAAGGAGGGGGTTGACTATGGCTACACCTTC. This chain links TRBV28 with TRBJ1-2; D perhaps matches TRBD1 (6 bases). Germline assignment: CDR1 MDHEN and CDR2 SYDVKM. Trimming took off 7 bases at V and 3 bases at J, with 15 bases between the two ends. This CDR3 spans 14 amino acids.

DNA for the CDR3: TGTGCCAGCAGCCAAGGATTAGCGGGAGGGCCGCTAGATACGCAGTATTTT. Translation: CASSQGLAGGPLDTQYF. The chain is built from TRBV3-1 and TRBJ2-3; TRBD2 matches at 11 bases. The CDR3 consists of 17 residues. From germline, CDR1 is LGHDT and CDR2 YNNKEL (reference sequence). V was clipped by 1 base and J by 5 bases; unmatched bases: 8.

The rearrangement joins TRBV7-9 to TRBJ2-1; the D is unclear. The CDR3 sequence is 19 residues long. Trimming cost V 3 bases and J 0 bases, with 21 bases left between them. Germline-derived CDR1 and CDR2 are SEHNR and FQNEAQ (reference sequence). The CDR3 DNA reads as TGTGCCAGCAGCTTTGGTACTACCCCTACCCCGAGCTCCTACAATGAGCAGTTCTTC. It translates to CASSFGTTPTPSSYNEQFF.

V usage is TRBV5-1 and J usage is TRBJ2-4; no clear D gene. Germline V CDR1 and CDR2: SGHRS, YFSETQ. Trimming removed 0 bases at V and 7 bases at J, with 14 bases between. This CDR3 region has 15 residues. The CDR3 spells CASSLGASHQNIQYF. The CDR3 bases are TGCGCCAGCAGCTTGGGGGCGTCCCACCAGAACATTCAGTACTTC.

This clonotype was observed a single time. In DNA form, the CDR3 reads TGTGCCAGCAGCTTAAGGGGACAGGGGTCGGACACTGAAGCTTTCTTT. Its protein product is CASSLRGQGSDTEAFF. The gene calls are TRBV7-2 and TRBJ1-1; TRBD1 aligns across 10 bases. Germline CDR1 and CDR2: SGHTA and FQGNSA. The CDR3 is made up of 16 amino acids. Germline trimming cut 2 bases from V and 3 bases from J; bases unmatched to any gene: 6.

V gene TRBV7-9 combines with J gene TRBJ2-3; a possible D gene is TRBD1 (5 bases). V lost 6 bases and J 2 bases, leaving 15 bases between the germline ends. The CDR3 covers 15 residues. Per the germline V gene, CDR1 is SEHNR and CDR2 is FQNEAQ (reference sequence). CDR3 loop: CASSPLGRSTDTQYF. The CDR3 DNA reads TGTGCCAGCAGTCCCTTGGGGCGGTCCACAGATACGCAGTATTTT.

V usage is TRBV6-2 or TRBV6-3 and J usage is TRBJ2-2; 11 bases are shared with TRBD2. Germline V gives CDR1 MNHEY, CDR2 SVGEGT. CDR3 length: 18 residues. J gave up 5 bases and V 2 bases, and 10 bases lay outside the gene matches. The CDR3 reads CASSYIQLAGVGTGELFF. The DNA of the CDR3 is TGTGCCAGCAGTTACATCCAACTAGCGGGAGTAGGAACCGGGGAGCTGTTTTTT.

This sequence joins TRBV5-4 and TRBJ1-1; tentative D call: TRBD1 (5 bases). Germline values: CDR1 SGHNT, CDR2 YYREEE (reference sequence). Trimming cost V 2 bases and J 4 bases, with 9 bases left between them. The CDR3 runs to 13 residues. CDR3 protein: CASSFAGITEAFF. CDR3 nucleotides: TGTGCCAGCAGCTTTGCAGGGATCACTGAAGCTTTCTTT.

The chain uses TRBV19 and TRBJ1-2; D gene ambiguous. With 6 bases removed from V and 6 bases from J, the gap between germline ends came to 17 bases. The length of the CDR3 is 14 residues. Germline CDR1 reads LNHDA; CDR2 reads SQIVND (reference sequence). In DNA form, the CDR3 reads TGTGCCAGTAGCCGGGCAGCGGGGTGGCATGGCTACACCTTC. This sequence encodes CASSRAAGWHGYTF.

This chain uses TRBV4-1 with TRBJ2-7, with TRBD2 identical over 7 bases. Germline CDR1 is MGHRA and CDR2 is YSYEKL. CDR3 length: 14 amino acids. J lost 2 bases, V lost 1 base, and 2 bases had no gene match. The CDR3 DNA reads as TGCGCCAGCAGCCAAGGAGCGGGACCCTACGAGCAGTACTTC. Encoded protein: CASSQGAGPYEQYF.

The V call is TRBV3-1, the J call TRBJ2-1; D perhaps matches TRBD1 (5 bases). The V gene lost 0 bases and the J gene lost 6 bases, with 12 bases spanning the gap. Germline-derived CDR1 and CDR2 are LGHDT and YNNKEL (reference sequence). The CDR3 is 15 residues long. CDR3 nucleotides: TGTGCCAGCAGCCAAGATCATGGGGCATTCAATGAGCAGTTCTTC. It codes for CASSQDHGAFNEQFF.

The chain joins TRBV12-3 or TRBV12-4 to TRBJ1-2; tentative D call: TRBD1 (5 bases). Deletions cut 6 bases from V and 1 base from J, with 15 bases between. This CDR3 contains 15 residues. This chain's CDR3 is CASSSEGSLNYGYTF. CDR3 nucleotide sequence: TGTGCCAGCAGCTCCGAGGGGTCCCTTAACTATGGCTACACCTTC.

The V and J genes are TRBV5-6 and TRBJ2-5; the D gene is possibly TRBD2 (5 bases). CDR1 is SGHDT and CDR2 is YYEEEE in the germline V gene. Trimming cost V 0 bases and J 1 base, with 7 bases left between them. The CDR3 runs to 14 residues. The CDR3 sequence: CASSLGGAQETQYF. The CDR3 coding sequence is TGTGCCAGCAGCTTGGGGGGAGCCCAAGAGACCCAGTACTTC.

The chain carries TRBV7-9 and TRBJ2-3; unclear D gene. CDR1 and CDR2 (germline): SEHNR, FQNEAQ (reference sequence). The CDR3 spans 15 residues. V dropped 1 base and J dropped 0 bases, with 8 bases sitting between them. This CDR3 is CASSLEGSSTDTQYF. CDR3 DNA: TGTGCCAGCAGCTTAGAGGGATCTAGCACAGATACGCAGTATTTT.